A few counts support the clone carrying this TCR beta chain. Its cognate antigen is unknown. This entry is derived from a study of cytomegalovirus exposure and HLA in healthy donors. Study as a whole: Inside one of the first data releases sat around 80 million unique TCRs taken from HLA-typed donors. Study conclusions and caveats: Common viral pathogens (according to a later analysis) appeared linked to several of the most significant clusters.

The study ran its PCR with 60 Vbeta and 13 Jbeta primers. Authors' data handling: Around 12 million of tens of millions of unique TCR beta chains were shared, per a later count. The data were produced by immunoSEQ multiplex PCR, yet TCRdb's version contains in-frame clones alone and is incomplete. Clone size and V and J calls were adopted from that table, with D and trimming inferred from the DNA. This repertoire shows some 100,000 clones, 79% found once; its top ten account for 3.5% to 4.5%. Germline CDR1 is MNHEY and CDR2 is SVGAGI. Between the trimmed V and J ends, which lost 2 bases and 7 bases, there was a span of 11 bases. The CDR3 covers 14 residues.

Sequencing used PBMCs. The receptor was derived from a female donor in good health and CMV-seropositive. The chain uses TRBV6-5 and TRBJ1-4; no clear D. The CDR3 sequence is CASSYLGFGEKLFF. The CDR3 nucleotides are TGTGCCAGCAGTTACCTCGGGTTTGGTGAAAAACTGTTTTTT.